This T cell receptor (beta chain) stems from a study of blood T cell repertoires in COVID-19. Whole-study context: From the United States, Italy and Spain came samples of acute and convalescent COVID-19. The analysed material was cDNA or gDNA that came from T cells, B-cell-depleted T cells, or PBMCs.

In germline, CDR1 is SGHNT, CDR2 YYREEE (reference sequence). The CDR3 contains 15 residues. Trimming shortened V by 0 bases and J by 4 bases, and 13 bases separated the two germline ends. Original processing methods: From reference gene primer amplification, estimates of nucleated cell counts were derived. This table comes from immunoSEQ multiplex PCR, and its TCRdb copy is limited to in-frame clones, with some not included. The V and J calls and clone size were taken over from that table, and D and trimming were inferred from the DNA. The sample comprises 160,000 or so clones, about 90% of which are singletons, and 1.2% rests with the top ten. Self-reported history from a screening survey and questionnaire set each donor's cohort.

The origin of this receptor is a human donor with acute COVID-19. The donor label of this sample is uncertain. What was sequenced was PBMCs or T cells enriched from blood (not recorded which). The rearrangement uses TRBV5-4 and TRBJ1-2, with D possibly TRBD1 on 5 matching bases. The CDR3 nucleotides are TGTGCCAGCAGCTTGGTCGGGGGTGAGATCTATGGCTACACCTTC. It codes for CASSLVGGEIYGYTF.